The T cell receptor beta chain described here comes from a study of CD8 T cells in ankylosing spondylitis. Whole-study findings and limits: Disease-associated clones were CD8+ and fairly uncommon in peripheral blood. Reported data indicate significant enrichment of disease-linked clones within matched ankylosing spondylitis synovial fluid. Typical of ankylosing spondylitis blood, it appeared, was a TCR beta motif of fewer than 10 highly homologous variants.

By quantitative 5'-RACE with molecular barcodes, the TCR beta libraries were made. MiXCR was run by TCRdb on the 5' RACE reads, yielding one entry per CDR3 protein. The sample holds more than 250,000 distinct CDR3 sequences, 7% to 9% seen once. This clonotype has at least ten counts. Its antigen is currently unknown. The TCR was taken from a male donor with ankylosing spondylitis. Sequencing was carried out using blood, either unsorted or a sorted T cell fraction (not recorded which).

CDR3 protein: CASSPREGGDYGYTF. The CDR3 DNA sequence: TGTGCCAGCAGCCCGAGGGAAGGGGGTGACTATGGCTACACCTTC. This chain links TRBV12-3 or TRBV12-4 with TRBJ1-2; perhaps TRBD1 as D (6 bases). This CDR3 has 15 amino acids. Trimming removed 6 bases at V and 3 bases at J, with 17 bases between.